This T cell receptor (beta chain) derives from a study of shared T cell receptors in the human thymus. Assay used: immunoSEQ multiplex PCR; TCRdb lists only in-frame clones, some missing. The sample consists of hundreds of thousands of clones, 87% of them appearing once. This CDR3 is built from 19 residues. Trimming took off 1 base at V and 0 bases at J, with 21 bases between the two ends. Germline CDR1 reads SGHTA; CDR2 reads FQGNSA. This sample also belongs to another study, concerning human thymus T cells. That study reports: Thymus pieces cut out during corrective heart surgery were the tissue that was used. Related research examined unrelated individuals and reported that their thymic repertoires overlapped highly.

The clonotype comes from a boy younger than two with a congenital heart defect. The chain employs TRBV7-2 and TRBJ1-1; D possibly corresponds to TRBD1 (6 bases). The sample consisted of thymocytes. The CDR3 protein is CASSLVVGETGLMNTEAFF. As DNA, the CDR3 is TGTGCCAGCAGCTTAGTGGTAGGAGAGACAGGACTCATGAACACTGAAGCTTTCTTT.